Listed below are T cell receptor beta chains from one sample, sequenced in a study of blood T cell repertoires in COVID-19. Libraries were prepared by immunoSEQ multiplex PCR; TCRdb keeps only in-frame clonotypes and omits some of them. This sample has about 81,000 clones; just over 85% occur once, and the top ten carry roughly 5%. Sequencing was performed on peripheral blood. The source of these receptors is a woman aged 80 or over with acute or convalescent COVID-19. Both conserved end residues are part of each CDR3. D genes are given only for firm matches. The size of a clone is reported for some rows only, either as once, few or many, or as a class for expanded clones.

j_call v_call clone_size d_call cdr3_nt cdr3_aa
TRBJ1-1 TRBV6-5 NA NA TGTGCCAGCACCGGACACGGGAACACTGAAGCTTTCTTT CASTGHGNTEAFF
TRBJ2-5 TRBV23-1 few TRBD1 TGCGCCAGCAGTCAATCCAGGGACAGGGAAGAGACCCAGTACTTC CASSQSRDREETQYF
TRBJ1-2 TRBV6-5 NA NA TGTGCCACCCGGGAGAGTTATGGCTACACCTTC CATRESYGYTF
TRBJ2-3 TRBV3-1/TRBV3-2 NA TRBD2 TGTGCCAGCAGCCAACGGGGGGACACAGATACGCAGTATTTT CASSQRGDTDTQYF
TRBJ2-3 TRBV7-9 once TRBD2 TGTGCCAGCAGCTTAGAAGGACTAGACACAGATACGCAGTATTTT CASSLEGLDTDTQYF
TRBJ1-5 TRBV5-1 NA TRBD1 TGCGCCAGCAGCCCTCTATGGACAGGAAAAGAGGGTCAGCCCCAGCATTTT CASSPLWTGKEGQPQHF
TRBJ1-4 TRBV2 NA NA TGTGCCAGCAGTGGGACAGCACTCGGGGCAACTAATGAAAAACTGTTTTTT CASSGTALGATNEKLFF
TRBJ2-7 TRBV10-3 NA NA TGTGCCATCAGTGAGTACGGCGGCAGGGGCGACGAGCAGTACTTC CAISEYGGRGDEQYF
TRBJ2-7 TRBV5-1 once TRBD1 TGCGCCAGCAGCCCCGGACAGGGCTACTCCTACGAGCAGTACTTC CASSPGQGYSYEQYF
TRBJ2-7 TRBV18 NA TRBD1 TGTGCCAGCTCACCACAGGGACAGGGTGCCGAGCAGTACTTC CASSPQGQGAEQYF
TRBJ2-3 TRBV5-4 NA TRBD2 TGTGCCAGCAGCTTCGGGACTAGCGGGGGAGCAGATACGCAGTATTTT CASSFGTSGGADTQYF
TRBJ1-1 TRBV6-5 NA TRBD1 TGTGCCAGCAGTAGACAGGGAACGAACACTGAAGCTTTCTTT CASSRQGTNTEAFF
TRBJ1-1 TRBV5-8 NA NA TGTGCCAGCAGCTTGTCGCGGGGGGCGAACACTGAAGCTTTCTTT CASSLSRGANTEAFF
TRBJ2-4 TRBV6-2/TRBV6-3 NA TRBD2 TGTGCCAGCAGTCTTAGCGGGGGCAAAAACATTCAGTACTTC CASSLSGGKNIQYF
TRBJ2-7 TRBV2 NA TRBD2 TGTGCCACTCAGCGGGAGCGTAAGAACTACGAGCAGTACTTC CATQRERKNYEQYF
TRBJ2-4 TRBV3-1/TRBV3-2 NA TRBD2 TGTGCCAGCAGCCAAGATGCGAGACTAGCGGGAGGGAGAGCCAAAAACATTCAGTACTTC CASSQDARLAGGRAKNIQYF
TRBJ1-2 TRBV7-9 NA NA TGTGCCAGCAGCTTAACTAGGCAGGGGAGAGGCTACACCTTC CASSLTRQGRGYTF
TRBJ2-7 TRBV6-5 NA NA TGTGCCAGCAGTTACAGGGAGCACTACGAGCAGTACTTC CASSYREHYEQYF
TRBJ2-4 TRBV4-2 NA TRBD2 TGTGCCAGCAGCCAGGTTACCGGGACTACCGAAAACATTCAGTACTTC CASSQVTGTTENIQYF
TRBJ2-1 TRBV7-9 NA TRBD1 TGTGCCAGCAGCTTTTTTAGTAGGACAGGGGGCGTGGATGAGCAGTTCTTC CASSFFSRTGGVDEQFF
TRBJ2-2 TRBV7-2 NA NA TGTGCCAGCAGCTTAGGCTACCGAGACACCGGGGAGCTGTTTTTT CASSLGYRDTGELFF
TRBJ2-3 TRBV5-6 NA TRBD1 TGTGCCAGCAGCGCAGGACAGGGTTTCGCAGATACGCAGTATTTT CASSAGQGFADTQYF
TRBJ1-5 TRBV6-2/TRBV6-3 NA NA TGTGCCAGCAGTTACTCTATCGTGGGAGGGGGTCAGCCCCAGCATTTT CASSYSIVGGGQPQHF
TRBJ2-7 TRBV5-6 NA TRBD2 TGTGCCAGCAGCCCTGGCGGGGGCTCCTACGAGCAGTACTTC CASSPGGGSYEQYF
TRBJ2-1 TRBV5-1 NA TRBD2 TGCGCCAGCAGCCCACTAGCGGGAGGGTCCTACAATGAGCAGTTCTTC CASSPLAGGSYNEQFF
TRBJ2-5 TRBV6-6 NA NA TGTGCCAGCAGCAAAAGGCAGGGGGGTTGGAAAGAGACCCAGTACTTC CASSKRQGGWKETQYF
TRBJ1-2 TRBV5-8 NA NA TGTGCCAGCAGCGTACTATGGTATGGCTACACCTTC CASSVLWYGYTF
TRBJ2-6 TRBV18 once NA TGTGCCAGCTCACCGGGACTCCTCTCTGGGGCCAACGTCCTGACTTTC CASSPGLLSGANVLTF
TRBJ2-3 TRBV5-4 once NA TGTGCCAGCAGCCCCGCGACAGGCAAAGGCACAGATACGCAGTATTTT CASSPATGKGTDTQYF
TRBJ2-7 TRBV5-1 NA TRBD2 TGCGCCAGCAGCTCCCCCCGGGCTAGCGGGAGCTACGAGCAGTACTTC CASSSPRASGSYEQYF
TRBJ2-1 TRBV6-5 NA TRBD2 TGTGCCAGCATGGCTAGCGGGAGGGGTGAGCAGTTCTTC CASMASGRGEQFF
TRBJ2-7 TRBV14 few TRBD2 TGTGCCAGCAGCCAAGGGACTAGCGGGAATCGGCGGGAGCAGTACTTC CASSQGTSGNRREQYF
TRBJ2-3 TRBV30 NA NA TGTGCCTGGAGCATCACAGGGAGAAGCACAGATACGCAGTATTTT CAWSITGRSTDTQYF
TRBJ1-6 TRBV6-2/TRBV6-3 NA NA TGTGCCAGCAGTTACGAGGGAGGTCAAAATTCACCCCTCCACTTT CASSYEGGQNSPLHF
TRBJ2-1 TRBV18 NA TRBD1 TGTGCCAGCTCACCCCTGGGACAGGTCCTCTCCTACAATGAGCAGTTCTTC CASSPLGQVLSYNEQFF
TRBJ1-1 TRBV9 NA NA TGTGCCAGCAGCGTAGACGGGAACACTGAAGCTTTCTTT CASSVDGNTEAFF
TRBJ1-4 TRBV10-3 NA NA TGTGCCTCTCAGGCGGGGGTTTCTAATGAAAAACTGTTTTTT CASQAGVSNEKLFF
TRBJ2-4 TRBV14 NA NA TGTGCCAGCAGCCAAGATCGCGCGCGAAACATTCAGTACTTC CASSQDRARNIQYF
TRBJ1-2 TRBV15 NA TRBD1 TGTGCCACCAGCAGAGATCGACAGGGGAAGTACTATGGCTACACCTTC CATSRDRQGKYYGYTF
TRBJ1-6 TRBV9 NA NA TGTGCCAGCTGGGGGGATCGGTCCTATAATTCACCCCTCCACTTT CASWGDRSYNSPLHF
TRBJ2-5 TRBV19 NA TRBD1 TGTGCCAGTAGTCTGACAGGGGACGAGACCCAGTACTTC CASSLTGDETQYF
TRBJ1-2 TRBV5-6 NA TRBD1 TGTGCCAGCAGCTTGGGGACAGGGAGCGGCTACACCTTC CASSLGTGSGYTF
TRBJ2-3 TRBV13 NA NA TGTGCCAGCAGCTTAACGGGAGATACGCAGTATTTT CASSLTGDTQYF
TRBJ1-5 TRBV6-5 once NA TGTGCCAGCACCTTTTGGCTCAATCAGCCCCAGCATTTT CASTFWLNQPQHF
TRBJ2-7 TRBV5-1 NA TRBD2 TGCGCCAGCAGCTTGACCGCGGGAGGCGGCTACGAGCAGTACTTC CASSLTAGGGYEQYF
TRBJ2-3 TRBV9 NA NA TGTGCCAGCAGCGTAGGCGGGTATAGCACAGATACGCAGTATTTT CASSVGGYSTDTQYF